What follows are 30 T cell receptor beta chains derived from one specimen sequenced in a study of technical replicates of blood from a few donors. Only in-frame clones appear in the TCRdb table, and some are missing; sequencing was by immunoSEQ multiplex PCR. This sample has over 75,000 clones; approximately 97% occur once, and the top ten carry 0.25% to 0.3%. Sequenced sample: T cells isolated from PBMCs. All receptors derive from a human donor in good health.

The rearrangement links TRBV27 to TRBJ1-5, with D possibly being TRBD1 (6 bases). The CDR3 contains 13 residues. Germline V gene lookup returns CDR1 MNHEY and CDR2 SMNVEV (reference sequence). Between the trimmed V and J ends, which lost 6 bases and 6 bases, there was a span of 12 bases. The CDR3: CASRRQAGQPQHF. Here the CDR3 DNA reads TGTGCCAGCAGGCGACAGGCTGGTCAGCCCCAGCATTTT.

The CDR3, as DNA: TGTGCCAGCAGTTCGACTAGCGAGCAGTACTTC. Residues: CASSSTSEQYF. The chain carries TRBV28 and TRBJ2-7, with a weak D call TRBD2 (6 bases). V lost 4 bases to trimming and J lost 6 bases, with 7 bases between them. Per germline, CDR1 MDHEN and CDR2 SYDVKM. The CDR3 spans 11 residues.

The count of this clone is one. The CDR3 region has the DNA TGCGCCAGCAGCCAGGGGAGGACAACTAATGAAAAACTGTTTTTT. Translation: CASSQGRTTNEKLFF. V is TRBV4-1 and J is TRBJ1-4; D not certain. This CDR3 spans 15 amino acids. The germline CDR1 and CDR2 sequences are MGHRA and YSYEKL. With 3 bases removed from V and 0 bases from J, the gap between germline ends came to 8 bases.

This chain uses TRBV2 with TRBJ1-1; a possible D gene is TRBD1 (5 bases). CDR1 and CDR2 from the germline V gene are SNHLY and FYNNEI. V dropped 8 bases and J dropped 0 bases, with 10 bases sitting between them. CDR3 size: 13 residues. Here the CDR3 reads CASLRDLNTEAFF. Written as DNA, the CDR3 is TGTGCCAGCCTTAGGGACTTGAACACTGAAGCTTTCTTT. The full variable domain, with the rest looked up from reference TRBV2 and TRBJ1-1, is EPEVTQTPSHQVTQMGQEVILRCVPISNHLYFYWYRQILGQKVEFLVSFYNNEISEKSEIFDDQFSVERPDGSNFTLKIRSTKLEDSAMYFCASLRDLNTEAFFGQGTRLTVV.

This chain joins TRBV7-6 and TRBJ1-2; TRBD1 agrees at 8 bases. Germline CDR1 reads SGHVS; CDR2 reads FNYEAQ. Losses at the gene ends were 5 bases for V and 7 bases for J; bases not matched to a gene: 12. This CDR3 is built from 15 residues. CDR3 DNA sequence: TGTGCCAGCAGCCTAACATACGGACAGGGAGTTGGCTACACCTTC. Protein: CASSLTYGQGVGYTF.

The rearrangement uses TRBV25-1 and TRBJ2-5; D not resolved. The V gene's germline CDR1 is MGHDK and CDR2 SYGVNS. V lost 7 bases and J lost 5, with 5 bases in between. There are 10 residues in the CDR3. DNA of the CDR3: TGTGCCAGCACGGGTGAGACCCAGTACTTC. Residues: CASTGETQYF. The whole variable domain, filled in from reference TRBV25-1 and TRBJ2-5, reads EADIYQTPRYLVIGTGKKITLECSQTMGHDKMYWYQQDPGMELHLIHYSYGVNSTEKGDLSSESTVSRIRTEHFPLTLESARPSHTSQYLCASTGETQYFGPGTRLLVL.

The gene calls are TRBV21-1 and TRBJ1-1. TRBV21-1 corresponds to a pseudogene. The CDR3 is 15 amino acids. For the CDR3, the DNA is TGTGCCAGCAGTCTTACATTAGCTACACGCACTGAAGCTTTCTTT. It specifies CASSLTLATRTEAFF.

The J gene is TRBJ2-1, the V gene TRBV7-2; 13 bases align to TRBD2. There are 15 residues in the CDR3. The ends lost 5 bases at V and 8 bases at J; junction bases unmatched: 6. Germline V gene data show CDR1 as SGHTA and CDR2 as FQGNSA. The CDR3 bases are TGTGCCAGCAGCCTCGGACTAGCGGGAGACTATGAGCAGTTCTTC. It encodes CASSLGLAGDYEQFF.

V gene TRBV27 combines with J gene TRBJ1-2, with D possibly being TRBD1 (5 bases). CDR3 length: 14 residues. Trimming took 8 bases from V and 6 from J, leaving 19 bases between them. Germline-derived CDR1 and CDR2 are MNHEY and SMNVEV (reference sequence). This chain's CDR3 is CASSFRDSRDGYTF. The CDR3 DNA reads as TGTGCCAGCTCCTTCCGGGACTCTAGGGATGGCTACACCTTC.

This sequence joins TRBV11-2 and TRBJ2-5, with 10 bases lining up with TRBD1. The V gene's germline CDR1 is SGHAT and CDR2 FQNNGV. CDR3 length: 15 residues. Unmatched junction bases numbered 9, after V lost 5 bases and J lost 6 bases. The CDR3 nucleotides read TGTGCCAGCAGCAGACTAGACAGGGGGCCAAAGACCCAGTACTTC. Its translation: CASSRLDRGPKTQYF. Drawing the rest from reference TRBV11-2 and TRBJ2-5, the complete variable domain is EAGVAQSPRYKIIEKRQSVAFWCNPISGHATLYWYQQILGQGPKLLIQFQNNGVVDDSQLPKDRFSAERLKGVDSTLKIQPAKLEDSAVYLCASSRLDRGPKTQYFGPGTRLLVL.

The genes are TRBV9 and TRBJ2-3, with no clear D. The V and J ends lost 0 bases and 6 bases respectively, with 14 bases between them. Per the germline V gene, CDR1 is SGDLS and CDR2 is YYNGEE. This CDR3 has 15 residues. The CDR3 is CASSVARFFGDTQYF. In DNA, the CDR3 is TGTGCCAGCAGCGTAGCACGCTTCTTCGGGGATACGCAGTATTTT.

The V gene is TRBV4-3, the J gene TRBJ2-5, with 8 positions matching TRBD2. This CDR3 has 16 amino acids. The junction had 9 bases not matched to a gene; V was cut back by 3 bases and J by 3 bases. Germline V gives CDR1 LGHNA, CDR2 YSLEER. CDR3 sequence: CASSQRGLDLKETQYF. CDR3 nucleotides: TGCGCCAGCAGCCAGAGGGGACTAGATTTAAAAGAGACCCAGTACTTC.

The J gene is TRBJ2-7, the V gene TRBV10-2, with TRBD1 matching over 8 bases. The germline gives CDR1 WSHSY, CDR2 SAAADI. The ends lost 6 bases at V and 1 base at J; junction bases unmatched: 11. The CDR3 is 16 residues long. The CDR3 DNA follows: TGCGCCAGCAGAGGTTTGGCGGGACAGGCTTCCTACGAGCAGTACTTC. This translates into CASRGLAGQASYEQYF.

The chain combines TRBV18 with TRBJ1-4; D gene unclear. CDR1 and CDR2 (germline): KGHSH, LQKENI. Trimming removed 6 bases from V and 0 bases from J, with 8 bases in between. The length of the CDR3 is 14 residues. CDR3 in amino acids: CASSPGTTNEKLFF. CDR3 nucleotides: TGTGCCAGCTCCCCCGGGACAACTAATGAAAAACTGTTTTTT.

This clone has only one observation. The chain links TRBV6-5 to TRBJ2-6; no clear D. V was clipped by 8 bases and J by 2 bases, with 7 bases between them. CDR3 length equals 13 residues. CDR1 is MNHEY and CDR2 is SVGAGI in the germline V gene. DNA for the CDR3: TGTGCCAGCGCGGTGACTGGGGCCAACGTCCTGACTTTC. This gives the protein CASAVTGANVLTF.

This clone appeared a few times. CDR3 in DNA: TGCGCCAGCAGCCAAGTCGGGGGTGCGGGGACCCAGTACTTC. This codes for CASSQVGGAGTQYF. The V and J genes are TRBV4-1 and TRBJ2-5; TRBD2 might be the D (6 bases). V was clipped by 1 base and J by 7 bases, with 13 bases between them. Germline CDR1 MGHRA, CDR2 YSYEKL. The length of the CDR3 is 14 residues.

This chain connects TRBV2 to TRBJ1-2, with D uncertain. Germline CDR1 SNHLY, CDR2 FYNNEI. The CDR3 totals 14 residues. V lost 9 bases and J lost 3, with 17 bases in between. CDR3 nucleotides: TGTGCCAGATCCTATATAAAGCTAGACTATGGCTACACCTTC. It encodes CARSYIKLDYGYTF.

V usage is TRBV13 and J usage is TRBJ1-2; D remains unclear. Trimming left V 1 base short and J 6 bases short, with 18 bases between. Germline V gene lookup returns CDR1 PRHDT and CDR2 FYEKMQ (reference sequence). The CDR3 spans 16 residues. CDR3 in amino acids: CASSLVQDFESNGYTF. The CDR3 DNA sequence: TGTGCCAGCAGCTTAGTCCAGGACTTCGAGAGTAATGGCTACACCTTC.

This clone was recorded once. The chain couples TRBV7-6 to TRBJ2-1; D may be TRBD1 (5 bases). The V end was cut by 0 bases, the J end by 4 bases, with 7 bases between. This CDR3 has 14 residues. Germline values: CDR1 SGHVS, CDR2 FNYEAQ. CDR3 loop: CASSLADSYNEQFF. In DNA, the CDR3 is TGTGCCAGCAGCTTAGCTGACAGTTACAATGAGCAGTTCTTC.

For the CDR3, the DNA is TGTGCCAGTAGTCCTAGGGGACAGTCCCTTTATCAGCCCCAGCATTTT. As protein: CASSPRGQSLYQPQHF. V gene TRBV19 combines with J gene TRBJ1-5; TRBD1 aligns across 7 bases. Germline assignment: CDR1 LNHDA and CDR2 SQIVND (reference sequence). Germline trimming cut 5 bases from V and 5 bases from J; bases unmatched to any gene: 12. This CDR3 spans 16 amino acids.

The chain uses TRBV7-2 and TRBJ2-7; 8 nucleotides line up with TRBD1. This CDR3 is 15 amino acids long. J was trimmed by 1 base and V by 1 base; bases with no gene match: 3. Germline-derived CDR1 and CDR2 are SGHTA and FQGNSA. This chain's CDR3 is CASSLGTGQSYEQYF. The CDR3 nucleotides are TGTGCCAGCAGCTTAGGGACAGGGCAGTCCTACGAGCAGTACTTC.

J is TRBJ2-7 and V is TRBV12-5; 7 bases agree with TRBD2. V shed 0 bases and J 0 bases; nucleotides not matched to a gene: 5. CDR1 and CDR2 (germline): LGHNT, FRNRAP. The CDR3 is 16 amino acids. The CDR3 region has the DNA TGTGCTAGTGGTTTGGTAAAGCCGGGGGGCTCCTACGAGCAGTACTTC. As protein: CASGLVKPGGSYEQYF.

The chain links TRBV9 to TRBJ2-5, with TRBD1 matching over 9 bases. Trimming took 3 bases from V and 4 from J; bases not matched to a gene: 10. The CDR3 is 16 residues long. Germline V CDR1 and CDR2: SGDLS, YYNGEE. CDR3 DNA: TGTGCCAGCAGCGCTGGACAGGGGCGAGGTGGAGAGACCCAGTACTTC. It is translated as CASSAGQGRGGETQYF.

The chain recombines TRBV29-1 with TRBJ2-7; D gene unclear. Per germline, CDR1 SQVTM and CDR2 ANQGSEA. This CDR3 has 13 amino acids. The germline V and J ends were trimmed by 5 bases and 3 bases, with 14 bases remaining between them. In DNA form, the CDR3 reads TGCAGCGTTCGAATGGGTGGGCACTACGAGCAGTACTTC. Its translation: CSVRMGGHYEQYF.

The genes are TRBV27 and TRBJ2-2; tentative D call: TRBD1 (6 bases). Germline CDR1 reads MNHEY; CDR2 reads SMNVEV (reference sequence). This CDR3 is built from 15 residues. Trimming removed 2 bases at V and 7 bases at J, with 14 bases between. CDR3 sequence: CASSLGYRADGELFF. In nucleotides, the CDR3 is TGTGCCAGCAGTTTAGGGTACAGGGCGGACGGGGAGCTGTTTTTT.

The chain couples TRBV7-9 to TRBJ2-3; 9 positions match TRBD2. There are 14 residues in the CDR3. V gave up 1 base and J gave up 5 bases; unmatched junction bases: 1. From germline, CDR1 is SEHNR and CDR2 FQNEAQ (reference sequence). The CDR3 region is CASSLELAGDTQYF. In DNA, the CDR3 is TGTGCCAGCAGCTTAGAACTAGCGGGAGATACGCAGTATTTT.

The rearrangement uses TRBV5-1 and TRBJ2-1; weak D call: TRBD1 (7 bases). Germline-derived CDR1 and CDR2 are SGHRS and YFSETQ. The CDR3 runs 15 residues. The ends were cut back, 1 base at V and 4 bases at J, with 12 bases in the middle. This CDR3 is CASSLLQGGYNEQFF. The DNA for the CDR3 is TGCGCCAGCAGCTTGCTCCAGGGGGGATACAATGAGCAGTTCTTC.

The rearrangement uses TRBV11-3 and TRBJ1-1; D not resolved. With 1 base removed from V and 1 base from J, the gap between germline ends came to 7 bases. CDR1 SGHNT and CDR2 YENEEA come from the germline V gene. The CDR3 loop spans 14 amino acids. The CDR3 region is CASSLGARNTEAFF. Written as DNA, the CDR3 is TGTGCCAGCAGCTTAGGGGCGAGGAACACTGAAGCTTTCTTT.

This clone occurred once. The chain links TRBV11-3 to TRBJ2-7; D not certain. The V and J ends lost 1 base and 2 bases respectively, with 15 bases between them. This CDR3 contains 16 residues. Germline CDR1 and CDR2: SGHNT and YENEEA. This CDR3 reads CASSLGVASSTYEQYF. The CDR3 bases are TGTGCCAGCAGCTTAGGAGTAGCTTCCTCTACCTACGAGCAGTACTTC.

This chain joins TRBV7-2 and TRBJ1-4; D not certain. V dropped 2 bases and J dropped 8 bases, with 15 bases sitting between them. Per the germline V gene, CDR1 is SGHTA and CDR2 is FQGNSA. The CDR3 is made up of 15 amino acids. The CDR3 DNA is TGTGCCAGCAGCTTAAGTGCTTCGGGTCGGGAAAAACTGTTTTTT. Translating it yields CASSLSASGREKLFF.